Described below is a single T cell receptor (beta chain) sequence and its context. These data come from a study of blood T cell repertoires in COVID-19. Study-wide context: The United States, Italy and Spain supplied acute and convalescent COVID-19 samples.

The table came from immunoSEQ multiplex PCR; TCRdb's copy has only in-frame clones and leaves some out. This sample carries some 120,000 clones, more than 75% of them seen once, and the ten largest clones take more than 3%. The CDR3 extends over 13 amino acids. V was trimmed by 5 bases and J by 8 bases, leaving 12 bases between them. The V gene's germline CDR1 is MNHEY and CDR2 SVGAGI. V and J are TRBV6-5 and TRBJ1-4; a possible D gene is TRBD1 (5 bases). Sequenced: peripheral blood. This receptor was obtained from a man aged 50 to 60 with active COVID-19. Here the CDR3 DNA reads TGTGCCAGCAGTAGAAGTGGGGGGGAAAAACTGTTTTTT. This encodes CASSRSGGEKLFF.